This T cell receptor beta chain came from a study of cytomegalovirus exposure and HLA in healthy donors. In the PCR, 60 Vbeta and 13 Jbeta primers were used. Data came from immunoSEQ multiplex PCR; TCRdb stores just in-frame clones and leaves some out. In the table there are about 180,000 clones, 82% of which are singletons. V shed 5 bases, J shed 3 bases, and the junction held 11 bases outside the gene matches. This CDR3 region has 17 residues. Germline-derived CDR1 and CDR2 are SGHVS and FQNEAQ. Sequenced input: PBMCs. The sequence came from a man aged 40-49 years in good health and CMV-seronegative. The V call is TRBV7-8, the J call TRBJ2-1; 9 bases fit TRBD2. CDR3 sequence (DNA): TGTGCCAGCAGCCCACGACTCCGTAGCGGGGGCTACAATGAGCAGTTCTTC. It translates to CASSPRLRSGGYNEQFF. Looking up the rest from reference TRBV7-8 and TRBJ2-1 gives the full variable domain: GAGVSQSPRYKVAKRGQDVALRCDPISGHVSLFWYQQALGQGPEFLTYFQNEAQLDKSGLPSDRFFAERPEGSVSTLKIQRTQQEDSAVYLCASSPRLRSGGYNEQFFGPGTRLTVL.